A selection of T cell receptor beta chains follows, all from one sample in a study of monozygotic twins with inflammatory bowel disease. TCRdb derives one entry per CDR3 protein from the 5' RACE reads, leaving out DNA. This sample's table has more than 350,000 distinct CDR3 sequences. Sample: blood. Every receptor here comes from a human donor with ulcerative colitis or Crohn's disease, or a healthy co-twin of an affected twin (not recorded which). CDR3s include the opening cysteine and the closing phenylalanine or tryptophan. The order of the fields is J gene, V gene, CDR3 protein.

>TRBJ1-5|TRBV21-1
CASSNGTDHGSNQPQHF
>TRBJ2-7|TRBV5-1
CASSPGQYYEQYF
>TRBJ2-7|TRBV20-1
CSALNQVHVYEQYF
>TRBJ2-2|TRBV24-1
CATSDTLNTGELFF
>TRBJ2-7|TRBV18
CASSLPPGQYF
>TRBJ2-1|TRBV20-1
CSAVTSDPYNEQFF
>TRBJ2-2|TRBV9
CASSAQKYTGELFF
>TRBJ2-1|TRBV11-2
CASSPTRSSYNEQFF
>TRBJ2-1|TRBV6-4
CASSDSRVGYNEQFF
>TRBJ2-3|TRBV6-6
CASSYGQSTDTQYF
>TRBJ1-1|TRBV29-1
CSVSLSVTEAFF
>TRBJ2-6|TRBV5-1
CASSLDNKRLTGANVLTF
>TRBJ2-2|TRBV11-2
CASSLVGPGLFF
>TRBJ2-2|TRBV5-1
CASSLAVGRATGELFF
>TRBJ1-1|TRBV20-1
CSVGEGAEAFF
>TRBJ1-3|TRBV29-1
CSVGAGISGNTIYF
>TRBJ2-6|TRBV18
CASSQRTGNSTGANVLTF
>TRBJ2-2|TRBV5-1
CASSLTVNTGELFF
>TRBJ2-7|TRBV2
CASSEGRYYEQYF
>TRBJ2-3|TRBV20-1
CSARDSYGGFSTDTQYF
>TRBJ2-3|TRBV20-1
CSANSPGLSTDTQYF
>TRBJ2-1|TRBV28
CASRTSDSHEQFF
>TRBJ1-2|TRBV19
CASTTRDGYTF
>TRBJ2-5|TRBV5-1
CASSFIIEQKQETQYF
>TRBJ2-3|TRBV6-1
CASNGAPQGTSPTDTQYF
>TRBJ2-1|TRBV20-1
CSAPSRGAYNEQFF
>TRBJ2-5|TRBV18
CASSPEGRKTQYF
>TRBJ1-5|TRBV23-1
CASSPASPGDQPQHF
>TRBJ2-6|TRBV10-3
CAISDPGLAGANVLTF
>TRBJ2-7|TRBV14
CASSQGQRYEQYF
>TRBJ1-2|TRBV12-3/TRBV12-4
CASSPRGFGGYTF
>TRBJ2-3|TRBV7-2
CASSLVWVTSTDTQYF
>TRBJ2-1|TRBV3-1
CASSQLAGAGNEQFF
>TRBJ2-1|TRBV28
CASGGRSYNEQFF
>TRBJ1-5|TRBV20-1
CSARAPGGGNQPQHF
>TRBJ2-4|TRBV5-1
CASSSGTSGSLTNIQYF
>TRBJ1-2|TRBV27
CASGPGRGVRANYGYTF
>TRBJ2-5|TRBV18
CASSPPHNHHRVAQETQYF
>TRBJ2-3|TRBV11-2
CASSLDGVAGIRDTQYF
>TRBJ2-7|TRBV27
CASSFSTRSSYEQYF
>TRBJ2-1|TRBV11-2
CASRKPGLAGNEQFF
>TRBJ2-4|TRBV10-3
CAISDPGQGKHIQYF
>TRBJ1-1|TRBV28
CASSTSNTEAFF
>TRBJ1-1|TRBV5-1
CASSSTGRWNTEAFF
>TRBJ2-7|TRBV7-6
CASSQSRQTPSYEQYF
>TRBJ1-6|TRBV6-1
CASRTGSSYNSPLHF
>TRBJ1-1|TRBV5-1
CASSPWGADTEAFF
>TRBJ1-1|TRBV18
CASSPLGEKAFF
>TRBJ2-3|TRBV29-1
CSVEERDTQYF
>TRBJ2-1|TRBV10-3
CAISERQYNEQFF
>TRBJ2-3|TRBV7-9
CASSLVWAGVSDTQYF